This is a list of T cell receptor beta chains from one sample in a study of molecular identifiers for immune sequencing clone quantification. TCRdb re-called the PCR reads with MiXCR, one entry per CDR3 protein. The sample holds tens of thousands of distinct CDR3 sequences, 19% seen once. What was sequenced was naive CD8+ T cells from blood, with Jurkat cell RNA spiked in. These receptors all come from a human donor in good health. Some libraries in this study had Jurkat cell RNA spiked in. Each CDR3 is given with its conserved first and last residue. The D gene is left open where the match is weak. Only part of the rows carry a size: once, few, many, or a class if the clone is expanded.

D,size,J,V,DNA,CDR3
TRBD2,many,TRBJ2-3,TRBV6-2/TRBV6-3,TGTGCCAGCAGTTTCTTGACTAGCGGGGCTGATACGCAGTATTTT,CASSFLTSGADTQYF
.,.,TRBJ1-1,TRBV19,TGTGCCAGTAGTATTGGTCTCGGAATAGGGAACACTGAAGCTTTCTTT,CASSIGLGIGNTEAFF
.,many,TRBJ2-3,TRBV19,TGTGCCAGTAGTATTGGGGTCACCGTCACAGATACGCAGTATTTT,CASSIGVTVTDTQYF
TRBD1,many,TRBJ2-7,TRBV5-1,TGCGCCAGCAGCCACGGGACAGGCGGCTCGGGGGAGCAGTACTTC,CASSHGTGGSGEQYF
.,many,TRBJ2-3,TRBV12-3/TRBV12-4,TGTGCCAGCAGTTTGGGCAGGGGGGTTAGCACAGATACGCAGTATTTT,CASSLGRGVSTDTQYF
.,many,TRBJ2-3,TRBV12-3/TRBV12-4,TGTGCCAGCAGGGATAGCCTGGACACCGGCACAGATACGCAGTATTTT,CASRDSLDTGTDTQYF
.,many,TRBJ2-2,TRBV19,TGTGCCAGTAGTATCGGGGGGCGGACCGGGGAGCTGTTTTTT,CASSIGGRTGELFF
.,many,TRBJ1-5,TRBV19,TGTGCCAGTAGCACGGGACCCCCCAATCAGCCCCAGCATTTT,CASSTGPPNQPQHF
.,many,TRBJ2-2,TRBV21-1,TGTGCCAGCAGCAAAGAAATTAGCGGGGCGAACACCGGGGAGCTGTTTTTT,CASSKEISGANTGELFF
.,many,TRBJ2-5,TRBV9,TGTGCCAGCAGCGCGTCCCCGGTAGAGATGTCTGGGACCCAGTACTTC,CASSASPVEMSGTQYF
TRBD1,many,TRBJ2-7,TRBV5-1,TGCGCCAGCAGCTTGGAGGACAGGGGGGACGAGCAGTACTTC,CASSLEDRGDEQYF
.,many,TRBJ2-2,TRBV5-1,TGCGCCAGCAGCTTTTCCGCTGGGGAGCTGTTTTTT,CASSFSAGELFF
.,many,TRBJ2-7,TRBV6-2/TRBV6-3,TGTGCCAGCAACCAAGCTGGACTATTTACCGACGAGCAGTACTTC,CASNQAGLFTDEQYF
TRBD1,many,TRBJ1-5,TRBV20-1,TGCAGTGCCGCGCAAACTCTAGGACAGGGCACTCAGCCCCAGCATTTT,CSAAQTLGQGTQPQHF
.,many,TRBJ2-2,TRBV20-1,TGCAGTGCTAGTCCCCCAGTTCGGCTAGCGAACACCGGGGAGCTGTTTTTT,CSASPPVRLANTGELFF
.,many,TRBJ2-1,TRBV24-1,TGTGCATCCTCGACAGACAATGAGCAGTTCTTC,CASSTDNEQFF
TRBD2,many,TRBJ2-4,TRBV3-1,TGTGCCAGCAGCCAAGTCTACGGGGGGATAGCCAAAAACATTCAGTACTTC,CASSQVYGGIAKNIQYF
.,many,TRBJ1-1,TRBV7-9,TGTGCCAGCAGGCGGCTAGTCACTGAAGCTTTCTTT,CASRRLVTEAFF
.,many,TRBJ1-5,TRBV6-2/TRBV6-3,TGTGCCAGCACCAACTGGGCAGGGGCGAATAGCAATCAGCCCCAGCATTTT,CASTNWAGANSNQPQHF
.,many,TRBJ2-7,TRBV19,TGTGCCAGTAGTATATCCGGACAGTCCTACGAGCAGTACTTC,CASSISGQSYEQYF
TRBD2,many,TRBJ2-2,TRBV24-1,TGTGCCACCAGTGATTTGGGAGCGGGGTGGAACACCGGGGAGCTGTTTTTT,CATSDLGAGWNTGELFF
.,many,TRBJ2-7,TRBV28,TGTGCCAGCACTCGCCGGGGCAGCCCCGGGGAGCAGTACTTC,CASTRRGSPGEQYF
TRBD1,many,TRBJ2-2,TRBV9,TGTGCCAGCAGCCCGACAGGGACCGCCGGGGAGCTGTTTTTT,CASSPTGTAGELFF
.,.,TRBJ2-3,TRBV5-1,TGCGCCAGCAGCTTGTTTCCCCGACCGGCGGATACGCAGTATTTT,CASSLFPRPADTQYF
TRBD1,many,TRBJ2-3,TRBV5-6,TGTGCCAGCAGCTTGGCCAATGGGAGACAGGGATTGACAGATACGCAGTATTTT,CASSLANGRQGLTDTQYF
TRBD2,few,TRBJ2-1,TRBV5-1,TGCGCCAGCAGCTCCCTAGCGCGGGAGCAAAATGGGCAGTTCTTC,CASSSLAREQNGQFF
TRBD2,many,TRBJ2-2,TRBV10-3,TGTGCCATCAGTGACCCGCCTCTAGCGGGAGGGCCGGTCGGGGAGCTGTTTTTT,CAISDPPLAGGPVGELFF
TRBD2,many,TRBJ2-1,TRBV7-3,TGTGCCAGCAGCGAAGGATTAGCGGGAGTAGCAGGGCCCTACAATGAGCAGTTCTTC,CASSEGLAGVAGPYNEQFF
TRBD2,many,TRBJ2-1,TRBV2,TGTGCCAGCATTAGCGGGTCCTCCTACAATGAGCAGTTCTTC,CASISGSSYNEQFF
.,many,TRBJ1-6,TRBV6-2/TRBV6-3,TGTGCCAGCAGTTACTCGATTTATTCACCCCTCCACTTT,CASSYSIYSPLHF
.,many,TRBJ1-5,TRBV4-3,TGCGCCAGCAGCCAAGATCGAGGGATGAATCAGCCCCAGCATTTT,CASSQDRGMNQPQHF
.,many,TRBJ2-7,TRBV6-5,TGTGCCAGCAGTTACCTTGGAGGCAACGAGCAGTACTTC,CASSYLGGNEQYF
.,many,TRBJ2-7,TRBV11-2,TGTGCCAGCAGCTTAGGAGTCTTAGCCGGGGAGCAGTACTTC,CASSLGVLAGEQYF
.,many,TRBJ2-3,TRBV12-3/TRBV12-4,TGTGCCAGCAGTCCCCTCGGTGGTTGGGGCACAGATACGCAGTATTTT,CASSPLGGWGTDTQYF
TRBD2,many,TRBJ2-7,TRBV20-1,TGCAGTGCTATGACTAGCGTCGACTACGAGCAGTACTTC,CSAMTSVDYEQYF
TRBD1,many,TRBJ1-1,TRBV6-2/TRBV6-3,TGTGCCAGCACCCTCGGGACAGGGAGGTTTGTGAACACTGAAGCTTTCTTT,CASTLGTGRFVNTEAFF
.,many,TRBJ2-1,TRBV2,TGTGCCAGCAGTGGGCACACCCCCCACAATGAGCAGTTCTTC,CASSGHTPHNEQFF
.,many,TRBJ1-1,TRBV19,TGTGCCAGTAGTCCTCCCGTGGCGTGGAACACTGAAGCTTTCTTT,CASSPPVAWNTEAFF
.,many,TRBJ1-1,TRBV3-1,TGTGCCAGCAGCCCTAGCCCCTCCTCGTCGAGTGAAGCTTTCTTT,CASSPSPSSSSEAFF
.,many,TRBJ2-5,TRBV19,TGTGCCAGTAGTATAACTGCGTACGTGGACCAAGAGACCCAGTACTTC,CASSITAYVDQETQYF
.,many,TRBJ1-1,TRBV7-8,TGTGCCAGCAGCTTAGGGGTGTTAGGGACGAACGCTGAAGCTTTCTTT,CASSLGVLGTNAEAFF
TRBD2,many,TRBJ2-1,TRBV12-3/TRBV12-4,TGTGCCAGCAGTTACTTAGCGGGGGGGTACAATGAGCAGTTCTTC,CASSYLAGGYNEQFF
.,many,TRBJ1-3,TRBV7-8,TGTGCCAGCAGCTTAGACAGGGACTCTGGAAACACCATATATTTT,CASSLDRDSGNTIYF
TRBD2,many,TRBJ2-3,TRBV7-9,TGTGCCAGCAGCTCCATGACTAGCGGGAGACCAGATACGCAGTATTTT,CASSSMTSGRPDTQYF
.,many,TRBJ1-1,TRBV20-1,TGCAGTCGGCGGGGGGACACTGAAGCTTTCTTT,CSRRGDTEAFF
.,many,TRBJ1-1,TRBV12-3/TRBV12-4,TGTGCCAGCAGTTTAGCAGGAGGGGCTGAGGCTTTCTTT,CASSLAGGAEAFF
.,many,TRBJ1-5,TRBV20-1,TGCAGTGCTAGAGAGGCGCGGCAGGGAAATAGCAATCAGCCCCAGCATTTT,CSAREARQGNSNQPQHF
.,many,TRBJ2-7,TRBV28,TGTGCCAGCAGGGACGTGGGGGAGCAGTACTTC,CASRDVGEQYF
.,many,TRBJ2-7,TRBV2,TGTGCCAGCAGCGCTCCACCGGGACTCGAGGACTACGAGCAGTACTTC,CASSAPPGLEDYEQYF
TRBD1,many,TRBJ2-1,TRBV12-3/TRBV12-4,TGTGCCAGCAGTTTATCGTCCAGGGGGAATGAGCAGTTCTTC,CASSLSSRGNEQFF
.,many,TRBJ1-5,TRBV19,TGTGCCAGTAGTATTGGTCCTGATCAGCCCCAGCATTTT,CASSIGPDQPQHF
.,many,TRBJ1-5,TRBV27,TGTGCCAGCAGTTTTTCGACTCCGGATCAGCCCCAGCATTTT,CASSFSTPDQPQHF
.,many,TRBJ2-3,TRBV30,TGTGCCTGGAATCCGTCGACAGGAAGCACAGATACGCAGTATTTT,CAWNPSTGSTDTQYF
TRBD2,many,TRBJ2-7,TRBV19,TGTGCCAGTAGTATCACATCGGGCGGGGGAGTACACGAGCAGTACTTC,CASSITSGGGVHEQYF
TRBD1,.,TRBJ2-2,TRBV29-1,TGCAGCGTTGCCGGGACAGGGGTCTCCGGGGAGCTGTTTTTT,CSVAGTGVSGELFF
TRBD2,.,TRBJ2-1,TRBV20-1,TGCAGTGCTAGTTCTAGCGGGAGACCCAAGGTTCGCGGGGAGCAGTTCTTC,CSASSSGRPKVRGEQFF